Each of the 15 T cell receptor beta chains below was sequenced from the same sample in a study of CD8+ T cells in alopecia areata. Treatment meaning: oral pan-JAK inhibitor, 5-10 mg twice daily. Extracted RNA was reverse transcribed, and the resulting cDNA served as sequencing template. The table came from immunoSEQ multiplex PCR; TCRdb's copy has only in-frame clones and leaves some out. Counted here are around 190,000 clones, approximately 56% occurring once; the ten biggest clones make up approximately 0.7%. The specimen comprised CD4+ T cells sorted from blood, sampled at week 4, from a patient treated with tofacitinib. All receptors derive from a human donor with alopecia areata.

The chain joins TRBV6-6 to TRBJ2-3, with D hard to call. The V and J ends lost 7 bases and 0 bases respectively, with 5 bases between them. The CDR3 extends over 12 amino acids. The germline gives CDR1 MNHNY, CDR2 SVGAGI (reference sequence). CDR3 region: CASKVSTDTQYF. CDR3 sequence (DNA): TGTGCCAGCAAGGTTAGCACAGATACGCAGTATTTT.

In nucleotides, the CDR3 is TGTGCCAGCGCCTCGGGCAGCCGCCGAGAGACCCAGTACTTC. Residues: CASASGSRRETQYF. V usage is TRBV7-9 and J usage is TRBJ2-5; D gene uncertain. Per germline, CDR1 SEHNR and CDR2 FQNEAQ (reference sequence). V was clipped by 8 bases and J by 4 bases, with 17 bases between them. CDR3 length: 14 amino acids. Combining the CDR3 with reference TRBV7-9 and TRBJ2-5 gives the whole variable domain DTGVSQNPRHKITKRGQNVTFRCDPISEHNRLYWYRQTLGQGPEFLTYFQNEAQLEKSRLLSDRFSAERPKGSFSTLEIQRTEQGDSAMYLCASASGSRRETQYFGPGTRLLVL.

This clone was detected many times. V is TRBV15 and J is TRBJ2-3; 13 positions agree with TRBD2. V trimming: 2 bases; J trimming: 3 bases; junction bases outside the gene matches: 2. The germline CDR1 and CDR2 sequences are LNHNV and YYDKDF (reference sequence). The CDR3 is made up of 16 amino acids. The CDR3: CATSRLTSGRTDTQYF. The CDR3 nucleotides are TGTGCCACCAGCAGATTGACTAGCGGGAGGACAGATACGCAGTATTTT.

The V gene is TRBV28, the J gene TRBJ1-1; D uncertain. Trimming stripped 2 bases from V and 4 bases from J, with 8 bases between. The CDR3 is made up of 13 amino acids. CDR1 is MDHEN and CDR2 is SYDVKM in the germline V gene. CDR3 in amino acids: CASSLPSGTEAFF. CDR3 bases: TGTGCCAGCAGTTTACCCTCCGGCACTGAAGCTTTCTTT.

Of note for this clone: The identical CDR3 is also encoded by other nucleotide sequences in the sample. This chain joins TRBV30 and TRBJ1-5; the D gene is possibly TRBD1 (5 bases). The CDR3 spans 14 residues. From germline, CDR1 is GTSNPN and CDR2 SVGIG (reference sequence). V lost 1 base, J lost 3 bases, and 10 bases lay in between. CDR3 nucleotide sequence: TGTGCCTGGAGTGCGGGGGGGACCAATCAGCCCCAGCATTTT. Translation: CAWSAGGTNQPQHF.

This rearrangement joins TRBV19 to TRBJ2-6; unclear D gene. V lost 5 bases and J 0 bases, leaving 2 bases between the germline ends. The length of the CDR3 is 13 residues. Germline assignment: CDR1 LNHDA and CDR2 SQIVND (reference sequence). Here the CDR3 DNA reads TGTGCCAGTAGTCACTCTGGGGCCAACGTCCTGACTTTC. Translating gives CASSHSGANVLTF.

The J gene is TRBJ1-3, the V gene TRBV14, with a possible D match to TRBD1 (6 bases). Germline values: CDR1 SGHDN, CDR2 FVKESK. With 4 bases removed from V and 4 bases from J, the gap between germline ends came to 14 bases. The CDR3 sequence is 15 residues long. CDR3: CASSPYRDTGNTIYF. The CDR3 coding sequence is TGTGCCAGCAGCCCCTACCGGGACACAGGAAACACCATATATTTT.

The genes are TRBV6-6 and TRBJ1-2; 7 positions agree with TRBD1. The junction had 4 bases not matched to a gene; V was cut back by 5 bases and J by 7 bases. The CDR3 loop spans 12 amino acids. Germline-derived CDR1 and CDR2 are MNHNY and SVGAGI (reference sequence). As DNA, the CDR3 is TGTGCCAGCAGTCAGGGGACAGTTGGCTACACCTTC. Protein: CASSQGTVGYTF.

This clone appeared a few times. V usage is TRBV2 and J usage is TRBJ2-6; D is uncertain. The CDR3 is 17 amino acids. V was shortened by 3 bases and J by 1 base, with 13 bases between the two germline ends. Germline V gene sequence: CDR1 SNHLY, CDR2 FYNNEI. Written as DNA, the CDR3 is TGTGCCAGCAGTGATGTCCCTCTGAAGTCTGGGGCCAACGTCCTGACTTTC. This translates into CASSDVPLKSGANVLTF. Supplemented by reference TRBV2 and TRBJ2-6, the full variable domain reads EPEVTQTPSHQVTQMGQEVILRCVPISNHLYFYWYRQILGQKVEFLVSFYNNEISEKSEIFDDQFSVERPDGSNFTLKIRSTKLEDSAMYFCASSDVPLKSGANVLTFGAGSRLTVL.

The V and J genes are TRBV2 and TRBJ2-5; perhaps TRBD2 as D (5 bases). Trimming removed 1 base from V and 7 bases from J, with 19 bases in between. The CDR3 sequence is 16 residues long. The V gene's germline CDR1 is SNHLY and CDR2 FYNNEI. CDR3 amino acids: CASSEEEGVGWGTQYF. The CDR3 bases are TGTGCCAGCAGTGAAGAAGAGGGCGTCGGCTGGGGGACCCAGTACTTC. The full variable domain, its missing parts supplied by reference TRBV2 and TRBJ2-5, is EPEVTQTPSHQVTQMGQEVILRCVPISNHLYFYWYRQILGQKVEFLVSFYNNEISEKSEIFDDQFSVERPDGSNFTLKIRSTKLEDSAMYFCASSEEEGVGWGTQYFGPGTRLLVL.

This clone showed up just a few times. This specimen includes other DNA sequences encoding the same CDR3. The chain recombines TRBV29-1 with TRBJ1-1; D possibly corresponds to TRBD1 (5 bases). This CDR3 is built from 12 residues. The germline V gene encodes CDR1 SQVTM and CDR2 ANQGSEA. Trimming stripped 4 bases from V and 2 bases from J, with 8 bases between. The chain's CDR3 is CSVVRGNTEAFF. For the CDR3, the DNA is TGCAGCGTTGTTAGGGGAAACACTGAAGCTTTCTTT.

The V and J genes are TRBV29-1 and TRBJ2-1; TRBD2 matches 8 bases. Germline trimming cut 4 bases from V and 8 bases from J; bases unmatched to any gene: 7. The CDR3 covers 13 residues. Germline V gene sequence: CDR1 SQVTM, CDR2 ANQGSEA. The CDR3 protein is CSVARREGDEQFF. The CDR3 DNA reads TGCAGCGTTGCGCGTCGGGAGGGCGATGAGCAGTTCTTC.

CDR3 protein: CASSGPGTGGSQPQHF. CDR3 nucleotides: TGTGCCAGCAGTGGCCCCGGGACAGGGGGAAGTCAGCCCCAGCATTTT. The J gene is TRBJ1-5, the V gene TRBV25-1, with TRBD1 identical over 11 bases. The CDR3 covers 16 residues. CDR1 and CDR2 from the germline V gene are MGHDK and SYGVNS. The ends lost 4 bases at V and 6 bases at J; junction bases unmatched: 8.

The genes are TRBV6-5 and TRBJ1-1; weak D call: TRBD1 (6 bases). Germline CDR1 is MNHEY and CDR2 is SVGAGI. The CDR3 length is 12 residues. The V gene lost 10 bases and the J gene lost 8 bases, with 17 bases spanning the gap. CDR3 bases: TGTGCCACCACCGGTAAGGGGGTAGAAGCTTTCTTT. Translating gives CATTGKGVEAFF.

This chain links TRBV25-1 with TRBJ1-2; unclear D gene. CDR3 length: 14 residues. CDR1 is MGHDK and CDR2 is SYGVNS in the germline V gene. Trimming took off 2 bases at V and 4 bases at J, with 11 bases between the two ends. CDR3 region: CASSEPRQGYGYTF. CDR3 sequence (DNA): TGTGCCAGCAGTGAACCCCGACAAGGCTATGGCTACACCTTC.